This entry concerns a single TCR beta chain. The antigen remains unidentified. This sample is drawn from a study of cytotoxic CD8 clonotypes in ibrutinib-treated CLL. Overall study findings and caveats: While tracking circulating CD8+ T-cell counts, baseline clonality exceeded that of age-matched healthy donors.

Trimming took 1 base from V and 4 from J, leaving 10 bases between them. There are 15 residues in the CDR3. Per germline, CDR1 SGHTA and CDR2 FQGNSA. Some clones are missing from TCRdb's copy, which holds only in-frame ones; the method was immunoSEQ multiplex PCR. The sample has about 310,000 clones; just under 80% are singletons. Sequencing used PBMCs, obtained before ibrutinib treatment. The V and J genes are TRBV7-2 and TRBJ2-2; D perhaps matches TRBD1 (6 bases). This TCR derives from a human donor with chronic lymphocytic leukemia. The CDR3 sequence: CASSLVQGSTGELFF. For the CDR3, the DNA is TGTGCCAGCAGCTTAGTACAGGGATCCACCGGGGAGCTGTTTTTT.